This T cell receptor (beta chain) was retrieved from a study of response to subunit inactivated influenza vaccine. MiXCR, run by TCRdb on the RT-PCR reads, gives a single entry per CDR3 protein. Seen here are around 320,000 distinct CDR3 sequences, 22% observed once, and the top ten hold over 9%. V was pared by 8 bases and J by 2 bases, with 10 bases between. This CDR3 has 13 amino acids. Germline CDR1 is MDHEN and CDR2 is SYDVKM. Study-level findings and limits: Each seasonal influenza vaccination recruits few new T cells, the authors suggested.

As for this clonotype: Its antigen is unknown.

The sequence derives from a man between 50 and 75 years old who received an inactivated influenza vaccine. The chain is built from TRBV28 and TRBJ2-4; the D is unclear. Material: PBMCs from blood, obtained less than 22 months after vaccination. CDR3 residues: CASRGATKNIQYF. In nucleotides, the CDR3 is TGTGCCAGCCGAGGCGCGACCAAAAACATTCAGTACTTC. The full variable domain, completed using reference TRBV28 and TRBJ2-4, is DVKVTQSSRYLVKRTGEKVFLECVQDMDHENMFWYRQDPGLGLRLIYFSYDVKMKEKGDIPEGYSVSREKKERFSLILESASTNQTSMYLCASRGATKNIQYFGAGTRLSVL.